These 17 T cell receptor beta chains originate from one sample sequenced in a study of T cell responses to AZD1222 COVID-19 vaccine. Clones were read by immunoSEQ multiplex PCR, and TCRdb kept only the in-frame ones, dropping some. The sample records about 120,000 clones, about 89% being singletons. The sample in question was peripheral blood, obtained on day 0 of AZD1222 vaccination. These receptors all come from an adult in good health.

This chain joins TRBV27 and TRBJ2-7; the match to TRBD1 covers 7 bases. Germline loops: CDR1 MNHEY, CDR2 SMNVEV (reference sequence). This CDR3 has 13 amino acids. The junction had 5 bases not matched to a gene; V was cut back by 8 bases and J by 1 base. The CDR3 sequence: CASPGDSSYEQYF. The CDR3 DNA sequence: TGTGCCAGCCCTGGGGACAGTTCCTACGAGCAGTACTTC.

The CDR3 spells CASSLAGQGGYEQYF. CDR3 DNA sequence: TGTGCCAGCAGCTTAGCAGGTCAGGGAGGCTACGAGCAGTACTTC. The chain combines TRBV11-3 with TRBJ2-7; tentatively, D is TRBD2 (6 bases). Looked up from germline, CDR1 is SGHNT and CDR2 is YENEEA. V dropped 1 base and J dropped 3 bases, with 13 bases sitting between them. CDR3 length equals 15 residues.

V is TRBV6-2 or TRBV6-3 and J is TRBJ1-1; D not resolved. Germline loops: CDR1 MNHEY, CDR2 SVGEGT. The CDR3 consists of 13 residues. Trimming pared 2 bases from V and 7 bases from J, leaving 11 bases between. CDR3 nucleotide sequence: TGTGCCAGCAGTTACACAAGGGCTAGTGAAGCTTTCTTT. Its translation is CASSYTRASEAFF.

The rearrangement links TRBV7-8 to TRBJ1-3, with unresolved D. The CDR3 totals 12 residues. Germline V gives CDR1 SGHVS, CDR2 FQNEAQ. V lost 8 bases to trimming and J lost 4 bases, with 9 bases between them. The CDR3 loop reads CASRPGGNTIYF. DNA of the CDR3: TGTGCCAGCCGGCCGGGGGGAAACACCATATATTTT. The entire variable domain, with the rest obtained from reference TRBV7-8 and TRBJ1-3, is as follows: GAGVSQSPRYKVAKRGQDVALRCDPISGHVSLFWYQQALGQGPEFLTYFQNEAQLDKSGLPSDRFFAERPEGSVSTLKIQRTQQEDSAVYLCASRPGGNTIYFGEGSWLTVV.

This chain connects TRBV4-1 to TRBJ2-6; D gene unclear. The germline V and J ends were trimmed by 4 bases and 0 bases, with 13 bases remaining between them. This CDR3 contains 17 residues. Germline lookup yields CDR1 MGHRA and CDR2 YSYEKL. CDR3 DNA: TGCGCCAGCAGCCTCCTATTTTGGGGCTCTGGGGCCAACGTCCTGACTTTC. Translating it yields CASSLLFWGSGANVLTF.

The chain combines TRBV19 with TRBJ1-5; tentative D call: TRBD1 (6 bases). The CDR3 has 12 residues. Deletions cut 4 bases from V and 7 bases from J, with 8 bases between. Germline V gene sequence: CDR1 LNHDA, CDR2 SQIVND (reference sequence). The CDR3 sequence is CASSTGAQPQHF. The CDR3 DNA reads TGTGCCAGTAGTACAGGGGCACAGCCCCAGCATTTT.

The chain links TRBV5-1 to TRBJ1-5, with D possibly being TRBD1 (5 bases). The length of the CDR3 is 15 residues. Germline CDR1 is SGHRS and CDR2 is YFSETQ. V gave up 0 bases and J gave up 0 bases, with 7 bases separating them. The CDR3 region is CASSLGQNSNQPQHF. CDR3 bases: TGCGCCAGCAGCTTGGGACAGAATAGCAATCAGCCCCAGCATTTT.

The V and J genes are TRBV3-1 (or the pseudogene TRBV3-2) and TRBJ2-5; a possible D gene is TRBD1 (6 bases). The CDR3 sequence is 16 residues long. The germline gives CDR1 LGHDT, CDR2 YNNKEL (reference sequence). Trimming pared 1 base from V and 1 base from J, leaving 13 bases between. CDR3 loop: CASSQGTVQTQETQYF. In DNA form, the CDR3 reads TGTGCCAGCAGCCAAGGGACAGTCCAAACCCAAGAGACCCAGTACTTC.

J is TRBJ1-1 and V is TRBV29-1, with D possibly TRBD1 on 5 matching bases. CDR1 is SQVTM, CDR2 ANQGSEA, per germline. The CDR3 length is 13 residues. Trimming took off 4 bases at V and 1 base at J, with 10 bases between the two ends. This CDR3 reads CSVGETANTEAFF. For the CDR3, the DNA is TGCAGCGTTGGAGAGACAGCGAACACTGAAGCTTTCTTT.

This sequence joins TRBV9 and TRBJ2-2; 9 bases map to TRBD1. Trimming at V came to 4 bases and at J to 5 bases, leaving 6 bases not matched to a gene. The length of the CDR3 is 15 residues. Germline CDR1 is SGDLS and CDR2 is YYNGEE. The chain's CDR3 is CASSPHDRGTGELFF. For the CDR3, the DNA is TGTGCCAGCAGCCCCCATGACAGGGGGACCGGGGAGCTGTTTTTT.

The rearrangement links TRBV7-9 to TRBJ1-1, with D possibly being TRBD1 (6 bases). Germline V lookup: CDR1 SEHNR, CDR2 FQNEAQ (reference sequence). Trimming took 3 bases from V and 0 from J, leaving 20 bases between them. There are 18 residues in the CDR3. CDR3 sequence reads: CASSFSAQRQVMNTEAFF. In DNA, the CDR3 is TGTGCCAGCAGCTTCTCCGCACAGCGACAGGTCATGAACACTGAAGCTTTCTTT.

The chain joins TRBV7-3 to TRBJ1-1, with a weak D call TRBD1 (5 bases). Deletions cut 0 bases from V and 1 base from J, with 9 bases between. The CDR3 extends over 15 amino acids. Germline CDR1 SGHTA, CDR2 FQGTGA. The CDR3 protein is CASSLTPGKNTEAFF. CDR3 sequence (DNA): TGTGCCAGCAGCTTAACGCCAGGGAAGAACACTGAAGCTTTCTTT.

V and J are TRBV11-2 and TRBJ2-1; TRBD2 matches 8 bases. Germline CDR1 reads SGHAT; CDR2 reads FQNNGV. V was pared by 4 bases and J by 7 bases, with 6 bases of the junction left unmatched. The CDR3 totals 14 residues. DNA for the CDR3: TGTGCCAGCAGCTCCCGACTAGCGAGGAATGAGCAGTTCTTC. Encoded protein: CASSSRLARNEQFF.

The chain employs TRBV19 and TRBJ1-1; tentatively, D is TRBD1 (5 bases). V shed 5 bases and J shed 1 base, with 14 bases lying between them. CDR1 and CDR2 (germline): LNHDA, SQIVND (reference sequence). The CDR3 is made up of 15 amino acids. This CDR3 is CASSPSGASNTEAFF. DNA of the CDR3: TGTGCCAGTAGTCCCTCCGGGGCCTCGAACACTGAAGCTTTCTTT. Looking up the rest from reference TRBV19 and TRBJ1-1 gives the full variable domain: DGGITQSPKYLFRKEGQNVTLSCEQNLNHDAMYWYRQDPGQGLRLIYYSQIVNDFQKGDIAEGYSVSREKKESFPLTVTSAQKNPTAFYLCASSPSGASNTEAFFGQGTRLTVV.

The genes are TRBV19 and TRBJ1-4; 7 nucleotides line up with TRBD1. Germline V CDR1 and CDR2: LNHDA, SQIVND (reference sequence). J lost 7 bases, V lost 7 bases, and 9 bases had no gene match. The length of the CDR3 is 14 residues. The CDR3 DNA follows: TGTGCCAGTACCCCGACAGGGACGGTTGAAAAACTGTTTTTT. As protein: CASTPTGTVEKLFF.

This sequence joins TRBV28 and TRBJ1-1, with 7 bases aligning to TRBD1. The CDR3 totals 15 residues. Trimming took 6 bases from V and 0 from J; bases not matched to a gene: 7. CDR1 MDHEN and CDR2 SYDVKM come from the germline V gene. The CDR3 DNA reads TGTGCCAGCAGAGAAGCGACAGGGTTGAACACTGAAGCTTTCTTT. It yields the protein CASREATGLNTEAFF.

This chain links TRBV28 with TRBJ2-7; D remains unclear. In germline, CDR1 is MDHEN, CDR2 SYDVKM. The CDR3 consists of 14 residues. The germline V and J ends were trimmed by 3 bases and 9 bases, with 18 bases remaining between them. This chain's CDR3 is CASSLRGNQIGQYF. The CDR3 DNA is TGTGCCAGCAGTTTGCGAGGAAACCAGATCGGGCAGTACTTC.